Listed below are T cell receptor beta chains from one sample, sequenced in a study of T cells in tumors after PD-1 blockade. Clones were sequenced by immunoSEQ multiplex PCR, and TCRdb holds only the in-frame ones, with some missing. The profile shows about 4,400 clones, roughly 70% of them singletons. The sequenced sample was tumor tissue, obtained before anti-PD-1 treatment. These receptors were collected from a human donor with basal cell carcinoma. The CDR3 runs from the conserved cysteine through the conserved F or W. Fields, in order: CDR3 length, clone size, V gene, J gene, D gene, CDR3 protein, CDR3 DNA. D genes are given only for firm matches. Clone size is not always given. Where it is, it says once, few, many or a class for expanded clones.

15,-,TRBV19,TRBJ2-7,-,CASSRREASSYEQYF,TGTGCCAGTAGTAGAAGGGAGGCGAGCTCCTACGAGCAGTACTTC
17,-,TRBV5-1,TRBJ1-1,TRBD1,CASSQGTGGPLNTEAFF,TGCGCCAGCAGCCAAGGGACAGGGGGCCCCTTGAACACTGAAGCTTTCTTT
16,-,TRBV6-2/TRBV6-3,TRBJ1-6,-,CASSSLDRSESSPLHF,TGTGCCAGCAGTTCCTTGGACCGGAGCGAGAGTTCACCCCTCCACTTT
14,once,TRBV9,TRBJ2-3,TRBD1,CASSAGQGPDTQYF,TGTGCCAGCAGCGCGGGACAGGGTCCAGATACGCAGTATTTT
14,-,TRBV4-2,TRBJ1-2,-,CASSPGPGEGGYTF,TGTGCCAGCAGCCCCGGACCAGGGGAGGGTGGCTACACCTTC
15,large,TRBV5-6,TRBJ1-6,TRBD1,CASSTGQGANSPLHF,TGTGCCAGCAGCACTGGACAGGGGGCTAATTCACCCCTCCACTTT
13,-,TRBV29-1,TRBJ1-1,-,CSVRPGHNTEAFF,TGCAGCGTTCGTCCGGGACATAACACTGAAGCTTTCTTT
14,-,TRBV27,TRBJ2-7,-,CASSTAGRSYEQYF,TGTGCCAGCAGTACCGCCGGCCGGTCCTACGAGCAGTACTTC
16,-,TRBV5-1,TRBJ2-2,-,CASSSPGGDYTGELFF,TGCGCCAGCAGCTCACCGGGGGGCGATTACACCGGGGAGCTGTTTTTT
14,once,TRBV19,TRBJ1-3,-,CASLDVSSGNTIYF,TGTGCCAGCCTGGACGTAAGCTCTGGAAACACCATATATTTT
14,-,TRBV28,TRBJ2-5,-,CASSLAGAVETQYF,TGTGCCAGCAGTTTAGCAGGGGCGGTGGAGACCCAGTACTTC
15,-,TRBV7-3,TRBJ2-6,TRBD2,CASSLLGGATNVLTF,TGTGCCAGCAGCCTTCTCGGGGGGGCAACCAACGTCCTGACTTTC
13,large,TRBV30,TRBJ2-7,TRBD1,CAWSRDSSYEQYF,TGTGCCTGGAGTAGGGACAGCTCCTACGAGCAGTACTTC
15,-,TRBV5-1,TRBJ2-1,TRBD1,CASREGQGRVNEQFF,TGCGCCAGCAGAGAAGGACAGGGTCGCGTGAATGAGCAGTTCTTC
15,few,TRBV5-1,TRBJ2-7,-,CASSFGDQISYEQYF,TGCGCCAGCAGCTTCGGGGACCAGATCTCCTACGAGCAGTACTTC
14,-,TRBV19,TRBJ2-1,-,CASLGRGSYNEQFF,TGTGCCAGCCTGGGCAGGGGTAGTTACAATGAGCAGTTCTTC
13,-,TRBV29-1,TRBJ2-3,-,CSVGSQGPDTQYF,TGCAGCGTTGGCAGTCAGGGTCCCGATACGCAGTATTTT
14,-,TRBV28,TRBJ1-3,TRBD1,CASRPPGQGNTIYF,TGTGCCAGCAGGCCGCCGGGACAGGGAAACACCATATATTTT
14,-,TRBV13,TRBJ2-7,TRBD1,CASSLRQGVYEQYF,TGTGCCAGCAGCTTAAGACAGGGAGTCTACGAGCAGTACTTC
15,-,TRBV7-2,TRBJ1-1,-,CASSLVGGANTEAFF,TGTGCCAGCAGCTTAGTCGGGGGAGCGAACACTGAAGCTTTCTTT
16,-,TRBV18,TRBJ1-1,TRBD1,CASSPGTGGMNTEAFF,TGTGCCAGCTCACCTGGGACAGGGGGAATGAACACTGAAGCTTTCTTT
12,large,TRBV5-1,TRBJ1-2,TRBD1,CASSGTAYGYTF,TGCGCCAGCAGTGGGACAGCCTATGGCTACACCTTC
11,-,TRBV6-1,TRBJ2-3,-,CASTTRDTQYF,TGTGCCAGCACGACGCGAGATACGCAGTATTTT
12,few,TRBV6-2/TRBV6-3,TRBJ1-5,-,CASSNPNQPQHF,TGTGCCAGCAGTAACCCCAATCAGCCCCAGCATTTT
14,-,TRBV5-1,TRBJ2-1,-,CASSLAGSYNEQFF,TGCGCCAGCAGCTTAGCGGGCTCCTACAATGAGCAGTTCTTC
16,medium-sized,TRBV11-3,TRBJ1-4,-,CASSLHDTGSNEKLFF,TGTGCCAGCAGCTTACATGATACCGGGTCGAATGAAAAACTGTTTTTT
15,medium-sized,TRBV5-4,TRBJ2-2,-,CASSPGAGNTGELFF,TGTGCCAGCAGCCCGGGGGCGGGGAACACCGGGGAGCTGTTTTTT
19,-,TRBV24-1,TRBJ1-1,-,CATSDPPFRDKGENTEAFF,TGTGCCACCAGTGACCCCCCTTTCCGGGACAAAGGCGAGAACACTGAAGCTTTCTTT
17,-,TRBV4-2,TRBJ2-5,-,CASSQESVGGLQETQYF,TGTGCCAGCAGCCAAGAATCGGTCGGCGGGCTTCAAGAGACCCAGTACTTC
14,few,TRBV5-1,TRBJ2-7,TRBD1,CASSLRDRVYEQYF,TGCGCCAGCAGCTTGCGGGACAGGGTGTACGAGCAGTACTTC
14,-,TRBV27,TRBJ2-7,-,CASRAQVFSYEQYF,TGTGCCAGCAGGGCACAGGTTTTCTCCTACGAGCAGTACTTC
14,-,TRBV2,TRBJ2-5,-,CASSGAGPRTTQYF,TGTGCCAGCAGTGGGGCGGGTCCGAGGACGACCCAGTACTTC
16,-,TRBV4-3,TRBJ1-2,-,CASSQDRQASNYGYTF,TGCGCCAGCAGCCAAGATAGACAGGCGTCTAACTATGGCTACACCTTC
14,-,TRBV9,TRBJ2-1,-,CASNSEGLANEQFF,TGTGCCAGCAACTCGGAGGGCCTCGCCAATGAGCAGTTCTTC
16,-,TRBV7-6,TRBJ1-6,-,CASSSGSLGANSPLHF,TGTGCCAGCAGCTCAGGGTCCCTGGGGGCCAATTCACCCCTCCACTTT
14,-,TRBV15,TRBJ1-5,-,CATSISRLNQPQHF,TGTGCCACCAGCATTTCCAGACTCAATCAGCCCCAGCATTTT
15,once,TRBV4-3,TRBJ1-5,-,CASSQVVGSNQPQHF,TGCGCCAGCAGCCAAGTGGTGGGGAGCAATCAGCCCCAGCATTTT
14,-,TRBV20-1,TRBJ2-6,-,CSASVGSGANVLTF,TGCAGTGCTAGTGTGGGATCTGGGGCCAACGTCCTGACTTTC
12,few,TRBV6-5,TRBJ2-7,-,CASRRDNYEQYF,TGTGCCAGCAGACGGGACAACTACGAGCAGTACTTC
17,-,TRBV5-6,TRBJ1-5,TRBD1,CASRRYGDRGHDQPQHF,TGTGCCAGCAGACGATACGGGGACAGGGGTCACGATCAGCCCCAGCATTTT
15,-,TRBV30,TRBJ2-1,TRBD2,CAWGLLAVSYNEQFF,TGTGCCTGGGGTCTGCTAGCGGTCTCCTACAATGAGCAGTTCTTC
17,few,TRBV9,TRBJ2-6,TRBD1,CASSVVSQGAGANVLTF,TGTGCCAGCAGCGTAGTCTCACAGGGGGCGGGGGCCAACGTCCTGACTTTC
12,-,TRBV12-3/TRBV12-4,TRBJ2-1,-,CASSPPGWEQFF,TGTGCCAGCAGCCCCCCGGGTTGGGAGCAGTTCTTC